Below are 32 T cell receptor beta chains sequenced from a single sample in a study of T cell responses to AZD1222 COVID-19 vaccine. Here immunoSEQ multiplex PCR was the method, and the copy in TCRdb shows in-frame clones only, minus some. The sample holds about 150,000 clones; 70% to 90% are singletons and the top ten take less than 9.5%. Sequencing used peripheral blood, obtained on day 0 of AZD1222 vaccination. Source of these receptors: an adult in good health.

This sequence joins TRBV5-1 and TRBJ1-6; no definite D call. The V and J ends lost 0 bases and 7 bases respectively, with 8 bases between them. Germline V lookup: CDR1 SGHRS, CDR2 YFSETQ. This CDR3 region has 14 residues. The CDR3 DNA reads TGCGCCAGCAGCTTGGAGGGCACGAATTCACCCCTCCACTTT. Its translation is CASSLEGTNSPLHF. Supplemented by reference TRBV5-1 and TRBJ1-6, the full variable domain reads KAGVTQTPRYLIKTRGQQVTLSCSPISGHRSVSWYQQTPGQGLQFLFEYFSETQRNKGNFPGRFSGRQFSNSRSEMNVSTLELGDSALYLCASSLEGTNSPLHFGNGTRLTVT.

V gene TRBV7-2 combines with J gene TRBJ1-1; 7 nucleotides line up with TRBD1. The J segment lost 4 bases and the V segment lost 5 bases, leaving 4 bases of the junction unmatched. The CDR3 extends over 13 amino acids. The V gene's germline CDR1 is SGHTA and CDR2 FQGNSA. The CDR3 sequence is CASSRQGSTEAFF. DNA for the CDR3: TGTGCCAGCAGCCGACAGGGAAGCACTGAAGCTTTCTTT.

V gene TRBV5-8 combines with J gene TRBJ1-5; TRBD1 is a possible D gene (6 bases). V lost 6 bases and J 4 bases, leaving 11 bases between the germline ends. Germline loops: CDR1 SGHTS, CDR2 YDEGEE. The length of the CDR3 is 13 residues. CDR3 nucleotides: TGTGCCAGCATTAGGGACACTAATCAGCCCCAGCATTTT. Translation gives CASIRDTNQPQHF.

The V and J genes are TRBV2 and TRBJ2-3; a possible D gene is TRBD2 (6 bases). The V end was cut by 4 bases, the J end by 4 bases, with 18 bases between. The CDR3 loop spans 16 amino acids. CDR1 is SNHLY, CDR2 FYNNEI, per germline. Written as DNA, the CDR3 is TGTGCCAGCAGTGTGGGAACTCGGGGGTCCGCAGATACGCAGTATTTT. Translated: CASSVGTRGSADTQYF.

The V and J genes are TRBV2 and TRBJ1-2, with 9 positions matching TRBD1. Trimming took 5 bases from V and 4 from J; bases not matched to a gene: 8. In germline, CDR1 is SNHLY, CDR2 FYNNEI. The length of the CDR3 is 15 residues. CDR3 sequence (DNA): TGTGCCAGCAGTATTCCGGGACAGGGATCCTATGGCTACACCTTC. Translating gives CASSIPGQGSYGYTF.

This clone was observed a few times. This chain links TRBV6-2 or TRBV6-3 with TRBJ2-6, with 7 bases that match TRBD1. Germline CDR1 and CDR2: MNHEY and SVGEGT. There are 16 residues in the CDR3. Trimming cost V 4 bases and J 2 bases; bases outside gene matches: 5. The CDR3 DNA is TGTGCCAGCAGTTGGAGAACAGGGGCTGGGGCCAACGTCCTGACTTTC. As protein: CASSWRTGAGANVLTF.

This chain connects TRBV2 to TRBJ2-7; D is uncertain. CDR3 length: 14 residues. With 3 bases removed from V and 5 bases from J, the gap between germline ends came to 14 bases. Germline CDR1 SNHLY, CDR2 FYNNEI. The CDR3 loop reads CASSDPRTDHEQYF. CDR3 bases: TGTGCCAGCAGTGACCCGCGGACCGATCACGAGCAGTACTTC.

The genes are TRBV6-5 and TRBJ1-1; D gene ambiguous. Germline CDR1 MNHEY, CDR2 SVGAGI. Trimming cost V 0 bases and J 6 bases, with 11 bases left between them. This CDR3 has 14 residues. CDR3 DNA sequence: TGTGCCAGCAGTTACTCCTATACTGATGCTGAAGCTTTCTTT. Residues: CASSYSYTDAEAFF.

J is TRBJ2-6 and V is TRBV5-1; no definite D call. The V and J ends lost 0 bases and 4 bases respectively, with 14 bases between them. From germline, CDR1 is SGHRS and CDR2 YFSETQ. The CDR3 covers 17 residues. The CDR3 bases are TGCGCCAGCAGCTTGGAGCCCCAAGGGCAGGGGGCCAACGTCCTGACTTTC. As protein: CASSLEPQGQGANVLTF.

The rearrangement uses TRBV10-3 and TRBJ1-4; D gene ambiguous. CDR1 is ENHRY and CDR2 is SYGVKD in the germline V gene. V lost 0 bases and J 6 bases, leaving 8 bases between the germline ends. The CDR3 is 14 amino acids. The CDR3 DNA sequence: TGTGCCATCAGTGAGTCTGGAGGAGATGAAAAACTGTTTTTT. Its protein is CAISESGGDEKLFF.

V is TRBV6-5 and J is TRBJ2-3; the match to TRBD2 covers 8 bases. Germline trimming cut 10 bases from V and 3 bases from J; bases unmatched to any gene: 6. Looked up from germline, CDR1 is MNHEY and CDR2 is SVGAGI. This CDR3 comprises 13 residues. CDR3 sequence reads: CATGGRRTDTQYF. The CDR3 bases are TGTGCCACGGGGGGGCGAAGGACAGATACGCAGTATTTT.

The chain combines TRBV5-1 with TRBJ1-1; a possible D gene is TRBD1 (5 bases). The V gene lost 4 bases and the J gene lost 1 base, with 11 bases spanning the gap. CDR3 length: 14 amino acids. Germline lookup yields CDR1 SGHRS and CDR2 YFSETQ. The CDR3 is CASSQQVPNTEAFF. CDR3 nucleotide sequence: TGCGCCAGCAGCCAACAGGTCCCGAACACTGAAGCTTTCTTT.

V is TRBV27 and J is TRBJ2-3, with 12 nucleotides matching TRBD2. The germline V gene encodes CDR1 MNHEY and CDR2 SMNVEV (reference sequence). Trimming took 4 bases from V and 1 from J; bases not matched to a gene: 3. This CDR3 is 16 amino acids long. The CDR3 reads CASSSLAGGRTDTQYF. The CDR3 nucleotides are TGTGCCAGCAGTTCTCTAGCGGGAGGGCGCACAGATACGCAGTATTTT.

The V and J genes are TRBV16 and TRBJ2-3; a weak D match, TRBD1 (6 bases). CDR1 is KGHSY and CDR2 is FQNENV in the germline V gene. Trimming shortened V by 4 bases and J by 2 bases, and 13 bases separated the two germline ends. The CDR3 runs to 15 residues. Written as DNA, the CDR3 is TGTGCCAGCAGCCTCCAGGGGTCACCCACAGATACGCAGTATTTT. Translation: CASSLQGSPTDTQYF.

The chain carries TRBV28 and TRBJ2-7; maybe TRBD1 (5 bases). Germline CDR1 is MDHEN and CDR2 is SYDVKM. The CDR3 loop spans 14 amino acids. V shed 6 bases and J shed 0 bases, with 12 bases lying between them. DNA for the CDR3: TGTGCCAGCAGGGACACAATGAGCTCCTACGAGCAGTACTTC. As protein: CASRDTMSSYEQYF.

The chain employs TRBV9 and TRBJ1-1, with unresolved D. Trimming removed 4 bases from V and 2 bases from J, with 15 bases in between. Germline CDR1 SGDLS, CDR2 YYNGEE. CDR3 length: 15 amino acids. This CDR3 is CASSPRWQPNTEAFF. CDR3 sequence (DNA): TGTGCCAGCAGCCCCCGATGGCAGCCCAACACTGAAGCTTTCTTT. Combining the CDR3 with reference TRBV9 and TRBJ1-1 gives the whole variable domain DSGVTQTPKHLITATGQRVTLRCSPRSGDLSVYWYQQSLDQGLQFLIQYYNGEERAKGNILERFSAQQFPDLHSELNLSSLELGDSALYFCASSPRWQPNTEAFFGQGTRLTVV.

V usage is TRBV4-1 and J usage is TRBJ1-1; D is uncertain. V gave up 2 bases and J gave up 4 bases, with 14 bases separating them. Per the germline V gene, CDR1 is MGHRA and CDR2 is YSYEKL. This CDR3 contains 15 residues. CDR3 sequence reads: CASSQSLAWGTEAFF. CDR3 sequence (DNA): TGCGCCAGCAGCCAAAGTTTGGCCTGGGGCACTGAAGCTTTCTTT.

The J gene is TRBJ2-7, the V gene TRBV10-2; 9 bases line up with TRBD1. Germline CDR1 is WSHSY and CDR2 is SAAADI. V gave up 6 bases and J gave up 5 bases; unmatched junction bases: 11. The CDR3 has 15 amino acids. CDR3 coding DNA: TGCGCCAGCAGAGGGGGGACAGGGCCCCTCAACGAGCAGTACTTC. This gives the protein CASRGGTGPLNEQYF.

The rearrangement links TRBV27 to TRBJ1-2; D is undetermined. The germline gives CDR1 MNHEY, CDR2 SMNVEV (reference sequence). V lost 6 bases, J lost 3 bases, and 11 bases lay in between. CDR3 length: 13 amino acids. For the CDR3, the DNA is TGTGCCAGCAGACCAACCCAACACTATGGCTACACCTTC. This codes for CASRPTQHYGYTF.

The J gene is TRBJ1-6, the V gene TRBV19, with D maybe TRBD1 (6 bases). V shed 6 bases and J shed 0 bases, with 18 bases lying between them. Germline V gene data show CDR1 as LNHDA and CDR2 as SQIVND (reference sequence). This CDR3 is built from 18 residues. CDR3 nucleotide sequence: TGTGCCAGTAGGAGGACAGTGAACAATAGCTCCTATAATTCACCCCTCCACTTT. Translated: CASRRTVNNSSYNSPLHF. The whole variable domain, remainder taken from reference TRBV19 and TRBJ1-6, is DGGITQSPKYLFRKEGQNVTLSCEQNLNHDAMYWYRQDPGQGLRLIYYSQIVNDFQKGDIAEGYSVSREKKESFPLTVTSAQKNPTAFYLCASRRTVNNSSYNSPLHFGNGTRLTVT.

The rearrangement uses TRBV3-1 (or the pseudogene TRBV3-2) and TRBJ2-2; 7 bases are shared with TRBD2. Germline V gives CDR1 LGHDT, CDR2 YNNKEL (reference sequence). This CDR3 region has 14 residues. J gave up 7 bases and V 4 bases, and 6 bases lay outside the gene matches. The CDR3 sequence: CASSPHGRDGELFF. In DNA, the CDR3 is TGTGCCAGCAGCCCTCATGGGAGGGACGGGGAGCTGTTTTTT.

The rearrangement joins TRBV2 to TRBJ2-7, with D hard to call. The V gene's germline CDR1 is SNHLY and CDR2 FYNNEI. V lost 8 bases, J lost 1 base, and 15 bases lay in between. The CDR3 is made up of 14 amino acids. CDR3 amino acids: CASLEWLQSYEQYF. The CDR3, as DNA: TGTGCCAGCCTTGAATGGCTTCAATCCTACGAGCAGTACTTC. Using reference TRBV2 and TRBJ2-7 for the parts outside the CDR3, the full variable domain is EPEVTQTPSHQVTQMGQEVILRCVPISNHLYFYWYRQILGQKVEFLVSFYNNEISEKSEIFDDQFSVERPDGSNFTLKIRSTKLEDSAMYFCASLEWLQSYEQYFGPGTRLTVT.

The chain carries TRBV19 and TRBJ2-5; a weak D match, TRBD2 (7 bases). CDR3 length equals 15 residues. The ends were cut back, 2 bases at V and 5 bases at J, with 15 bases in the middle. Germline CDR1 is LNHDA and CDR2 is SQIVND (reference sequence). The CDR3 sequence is CASSILGGGEETQYF. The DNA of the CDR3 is TGTGCCAGTAGTATACTCGGCGGGGGCGAGGAGACCCAGTACTTC.

The CDR3 spells CASSLAGWATGELFF. CDR3 DNA: TGTGCCAGCAGCTTAGCAGGTTGGGCCACCGGGGAGCTGTTTTTT. This chain links TRBV7-9 with TRBJ2-2; D is ambiguous. The V gene lost 0 bases and the J gene lost 4 bases, with 9 bases spanning the gap. The CDR3 contains 15 residues. Germline CDR1 is SEHNR and CDR2 is FQNEAQ (reference sequence).

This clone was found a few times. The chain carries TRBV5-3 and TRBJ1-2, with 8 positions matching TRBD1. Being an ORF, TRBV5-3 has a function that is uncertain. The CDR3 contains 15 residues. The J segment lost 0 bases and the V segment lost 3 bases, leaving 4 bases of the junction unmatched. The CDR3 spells CARSSRDRSNYGYTF. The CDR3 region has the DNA TGTGCCAGAAGCTCCCGGGACAGGTCTAACTATGGCTACACCTTC.

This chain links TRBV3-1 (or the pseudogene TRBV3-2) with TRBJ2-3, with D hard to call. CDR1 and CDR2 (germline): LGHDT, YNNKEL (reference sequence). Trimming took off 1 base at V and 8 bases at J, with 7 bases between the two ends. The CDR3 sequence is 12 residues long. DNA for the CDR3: TGTGCCAGCAGCCAAGCTCAAGGTACGCAGTATTTT. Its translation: CASSQAQGTQYF.

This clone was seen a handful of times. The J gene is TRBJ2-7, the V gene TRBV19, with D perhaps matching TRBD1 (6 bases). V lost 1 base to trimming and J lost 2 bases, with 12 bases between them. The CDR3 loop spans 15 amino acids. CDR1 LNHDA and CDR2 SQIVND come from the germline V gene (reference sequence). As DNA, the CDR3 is TGTGCCAGTAGTATAGGAGGGGGAATGGCCTACGAGCAGTACTTC. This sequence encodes CASSIGGGMAYEQYF.

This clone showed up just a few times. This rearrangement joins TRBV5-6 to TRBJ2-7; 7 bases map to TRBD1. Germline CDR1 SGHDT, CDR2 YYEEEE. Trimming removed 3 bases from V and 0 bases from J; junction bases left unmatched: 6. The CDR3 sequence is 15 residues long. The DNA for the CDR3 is TGTGCCAGCAGCTCCTTGGGACAGTTCTCCTACGAGCAGTACTTC. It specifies CASSSLGQFSYEQYF.

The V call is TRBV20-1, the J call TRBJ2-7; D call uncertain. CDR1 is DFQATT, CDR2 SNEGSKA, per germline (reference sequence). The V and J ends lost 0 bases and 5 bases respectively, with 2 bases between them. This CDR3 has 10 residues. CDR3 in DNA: TGCAGTGCTAGAGATAACGAGCAGTACTTC. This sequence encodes CSARDNEQYF.

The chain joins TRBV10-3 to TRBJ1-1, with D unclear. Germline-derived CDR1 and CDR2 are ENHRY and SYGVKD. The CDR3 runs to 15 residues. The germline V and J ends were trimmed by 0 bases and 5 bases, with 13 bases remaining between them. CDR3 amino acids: CAISESTGGKTEAFF. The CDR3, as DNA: TGTGCCATCAGTGAGTCTACGGGTGGAAAAACTGAAGCTTTCTTT.

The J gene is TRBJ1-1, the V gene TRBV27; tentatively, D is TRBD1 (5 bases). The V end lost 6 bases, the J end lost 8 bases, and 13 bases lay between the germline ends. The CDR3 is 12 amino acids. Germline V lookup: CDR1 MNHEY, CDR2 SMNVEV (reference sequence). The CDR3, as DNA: TGTGCCAGCAGCCAAGGCGGGGGGGAAGCTTTCTTT. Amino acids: CASSQGGGEAFF.

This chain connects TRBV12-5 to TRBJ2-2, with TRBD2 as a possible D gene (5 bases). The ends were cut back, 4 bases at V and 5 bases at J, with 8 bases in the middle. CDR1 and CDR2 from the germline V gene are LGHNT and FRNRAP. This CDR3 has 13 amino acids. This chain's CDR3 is CASGSPGTGELFF. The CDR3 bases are TGTGCTAGTGGTTCCCCGGGGACCGGGGAGCTGTTTTTT.